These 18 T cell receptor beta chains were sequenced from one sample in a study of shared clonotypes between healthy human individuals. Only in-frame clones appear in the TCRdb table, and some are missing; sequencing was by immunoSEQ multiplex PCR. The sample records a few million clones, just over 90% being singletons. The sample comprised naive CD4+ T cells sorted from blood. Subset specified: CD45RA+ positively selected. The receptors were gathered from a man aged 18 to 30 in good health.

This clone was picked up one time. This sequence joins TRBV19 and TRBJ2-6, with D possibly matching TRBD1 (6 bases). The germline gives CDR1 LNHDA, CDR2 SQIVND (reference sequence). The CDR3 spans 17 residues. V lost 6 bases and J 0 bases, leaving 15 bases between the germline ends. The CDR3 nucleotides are TGTGCCAGTAGAAGGAGGACAGCTAGCTCTGGGGCCAACGTCCTGACTTTC. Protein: CASRRRTASSGANVLTF.

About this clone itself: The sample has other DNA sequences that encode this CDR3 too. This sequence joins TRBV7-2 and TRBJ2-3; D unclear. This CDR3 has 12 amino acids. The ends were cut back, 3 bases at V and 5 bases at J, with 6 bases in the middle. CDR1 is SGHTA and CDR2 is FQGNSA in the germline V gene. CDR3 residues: CASSFGGDTQYF. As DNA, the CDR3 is TGTGCCAGCAGCTTCGGTGGAGATACGCAGTATTTT. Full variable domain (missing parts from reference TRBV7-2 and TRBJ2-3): GAGVSQSPSNKVTEKGKDVELRCDPISGHTALYWYRQSLGQGLEFLIYFQGNSAPDKSGLPSDRFSAERTGGSVSTLTIQRTQQEDSAVYLCASSFGGDTQYFGPGTRLTVL.

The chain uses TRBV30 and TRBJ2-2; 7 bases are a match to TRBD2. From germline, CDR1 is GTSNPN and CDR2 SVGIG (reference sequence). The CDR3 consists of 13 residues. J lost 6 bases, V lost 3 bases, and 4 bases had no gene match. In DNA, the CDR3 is TGTGCCTGGAGCCCTACTAGCGCCGGGGAGCTGTTTTTT. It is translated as CAWSPTSAGELFF.

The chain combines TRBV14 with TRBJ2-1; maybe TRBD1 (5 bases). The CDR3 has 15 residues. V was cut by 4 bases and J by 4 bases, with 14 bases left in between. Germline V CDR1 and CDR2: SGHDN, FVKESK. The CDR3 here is CASSLGAILYNEQFF. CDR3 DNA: TGTGCCAGCAGCCTAGGGGCTATACTTTACAATGAGCAGTTCTTC. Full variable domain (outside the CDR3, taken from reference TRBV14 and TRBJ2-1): EAGVTQFPSHSVIEKGQTVTLRCDPISGHDNLYWYRRVMGKEIKFLLHFVKESKQDESGMPNNRFLAERTGGTYSTLKVQPAELEDSGVYFCASSLGAILYNEQFFGPGTRLTVL.

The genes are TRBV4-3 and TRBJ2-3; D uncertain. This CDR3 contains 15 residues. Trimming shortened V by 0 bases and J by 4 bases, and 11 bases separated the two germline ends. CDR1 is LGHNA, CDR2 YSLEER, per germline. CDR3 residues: CASSQDLTHADTQYF. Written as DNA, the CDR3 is TGCGCCAGCAGCCAAGATCTGACCCACGCAGATACGCAGTATTTT.

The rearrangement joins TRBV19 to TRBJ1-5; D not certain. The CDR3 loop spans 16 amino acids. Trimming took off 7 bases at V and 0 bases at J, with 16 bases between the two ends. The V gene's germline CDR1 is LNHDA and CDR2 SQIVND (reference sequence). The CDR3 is CASTAVGGYSNQPQHF. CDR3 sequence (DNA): TGTGCCAGTACCGCTGTTGGTGGCTATAGCAATCAGCCCCAGCATTTT.

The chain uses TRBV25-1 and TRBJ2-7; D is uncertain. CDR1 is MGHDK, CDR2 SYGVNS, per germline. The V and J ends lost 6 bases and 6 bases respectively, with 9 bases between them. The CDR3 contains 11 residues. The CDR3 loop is CASSRLTEQYF. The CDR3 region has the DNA TGTGCCAGCAGCAGGTTGACCGAGCAGTACTTC.

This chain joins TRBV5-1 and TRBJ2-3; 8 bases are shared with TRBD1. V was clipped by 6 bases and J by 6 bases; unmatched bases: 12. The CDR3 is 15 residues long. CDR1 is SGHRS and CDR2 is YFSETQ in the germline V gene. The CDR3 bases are TGCGCCAGCACCCCCGGACAGGGTTTAGTTGATACGCAGTATTTT. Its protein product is CASTPGQGLVDTQYF.

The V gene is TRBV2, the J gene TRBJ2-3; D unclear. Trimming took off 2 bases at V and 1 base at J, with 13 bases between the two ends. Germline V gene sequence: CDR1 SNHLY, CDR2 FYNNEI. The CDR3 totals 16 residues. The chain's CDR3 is CASSELKAGRTDTQYF. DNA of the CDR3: TGTGCCAGCAGTGAACTGAAGGCCGGACGCACAGATACGCAGTATTTT.

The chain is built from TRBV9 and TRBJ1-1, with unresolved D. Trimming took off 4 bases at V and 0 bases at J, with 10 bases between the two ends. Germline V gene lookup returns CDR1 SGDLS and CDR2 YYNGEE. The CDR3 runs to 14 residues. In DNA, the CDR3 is TGTGCCAGCAGCCGTACCGGGGTGAACACTGAAGCTTTCTTT. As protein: CASSRTGVNTEAFF.

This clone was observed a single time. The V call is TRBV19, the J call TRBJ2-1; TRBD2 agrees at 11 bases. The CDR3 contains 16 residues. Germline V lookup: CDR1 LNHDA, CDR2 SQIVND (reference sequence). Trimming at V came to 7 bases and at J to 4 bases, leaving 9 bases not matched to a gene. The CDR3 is CASTSLLAGEYNEQFF. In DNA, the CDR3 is TGTGCCAGTACCTCTCTACTAGCGGGGGAGTACAATGAGCAGTTCTTC.

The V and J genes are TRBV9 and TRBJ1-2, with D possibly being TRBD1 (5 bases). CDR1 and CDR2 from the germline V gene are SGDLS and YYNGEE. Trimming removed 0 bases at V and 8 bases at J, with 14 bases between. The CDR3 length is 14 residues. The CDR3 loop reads CASSVANQGNGYTF. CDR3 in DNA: TGTGCCAGCAGCGTAGCTAACCAGGGTAACGGCTACACCTTC.

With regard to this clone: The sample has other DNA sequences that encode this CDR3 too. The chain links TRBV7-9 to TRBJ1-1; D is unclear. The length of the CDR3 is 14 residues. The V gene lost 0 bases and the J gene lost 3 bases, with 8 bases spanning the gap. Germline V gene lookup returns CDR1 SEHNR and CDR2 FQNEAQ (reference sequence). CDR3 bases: TGTGCCAGCAGCTTAGCGGCGGGAGACACTGAAGCTTTCTTT. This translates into CASSLAAGDTEAFF.

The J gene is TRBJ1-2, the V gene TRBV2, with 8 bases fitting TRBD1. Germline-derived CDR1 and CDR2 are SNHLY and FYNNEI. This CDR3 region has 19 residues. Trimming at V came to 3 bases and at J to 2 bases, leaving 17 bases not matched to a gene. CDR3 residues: CASSDPRSRGQGDNYGYTF. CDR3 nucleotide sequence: TGTGCCAGCAGTGATCCAAGGAGTAGAGGACAGGGAGACAACTATGGCTACACCTTC.

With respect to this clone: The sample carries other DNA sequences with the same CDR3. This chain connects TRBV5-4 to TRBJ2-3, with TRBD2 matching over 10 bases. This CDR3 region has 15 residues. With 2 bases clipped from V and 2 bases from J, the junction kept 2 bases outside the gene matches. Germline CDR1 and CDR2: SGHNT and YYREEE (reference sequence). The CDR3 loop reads CASSLTSGVTDTQYF. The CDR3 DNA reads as TGTGCCAGCAGCTTAACTAGCGGGGTCACAGATACGCAGTATTTT.

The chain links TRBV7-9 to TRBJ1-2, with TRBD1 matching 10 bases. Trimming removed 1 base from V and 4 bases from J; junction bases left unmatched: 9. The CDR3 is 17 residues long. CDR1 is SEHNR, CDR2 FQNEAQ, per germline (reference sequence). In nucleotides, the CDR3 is TGTGCCAGCAGCTTAGGGGACAGGGGTCCGAGGGGCTATGGCTACACCTTC. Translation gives CASSLGDRGPRGYGYTF.

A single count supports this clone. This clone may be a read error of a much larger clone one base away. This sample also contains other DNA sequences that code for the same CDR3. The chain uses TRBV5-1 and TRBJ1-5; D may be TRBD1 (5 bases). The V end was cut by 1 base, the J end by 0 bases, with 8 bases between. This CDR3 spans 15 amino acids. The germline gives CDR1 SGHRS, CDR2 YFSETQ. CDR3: CASSLQGDSNQPQHF. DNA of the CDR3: TGCGCCAGCAGCTTGCAAGGGGATAGCAATCAGCCCCAGCATTTT.

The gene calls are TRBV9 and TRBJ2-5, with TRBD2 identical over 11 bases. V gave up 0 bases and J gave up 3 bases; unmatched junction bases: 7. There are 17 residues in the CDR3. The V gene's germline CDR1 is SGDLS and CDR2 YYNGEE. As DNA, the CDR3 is TGTGCCAGCAGCGTAGCAACTAGCGGGAGAGGGGAAGAGACCCAGTACTTC. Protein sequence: CASSVATSGRGEETQYF.